These T cell receptor beta chains were read from a single sample in a study of blood T cell repertoires in COVID-19. The assay was immunoSEQ multiplex PCR, and TCRdb's table has in-frame clones only and misses some. This table holds 200,000 or so clones, roughly 79% found once. Input material: peripheral blood. The source is a man in his fifties or sixties with active or convalescent COVID-19. The CDR3 runs from the conserved cysteine through the conserved F or W. A D gene is named only where the DNA matches it firmly. Size values are once, few and many counts, or a class for expanded clones, and some rows have none.

>TRBV24-1|TRBJ2-3|TRBD2|many
CATSPRTSGSLGTQYF
TGTGCCACCAGTCCCAGGACTAGCGGGAGTTTGGGAACGCAGTATTTT
>TRBV27|TRBJ2-7|NA|NA
CASTDHVGSTQVYEQYF
TGTGCCAGCACCGATCATGTCGGGTCGACCCAAGTCTACGAGCAGTACTTC
>TRBV3-1/TRBV3-2|TRBJ2-3|NA|NA
CATGAGGTDTQYF
TGTGCCACGGGGGCGGGAGGCACAGATACGCAGTATTTT
>TRBV6-2/TRBV6-3|TRBJ2-1|TRBD2|NA
CASSTDLTSGSYNEQFF
TGTGCCAGCAGTACTGACTTGACTAGCGGGAGCTACAATGAGCAGTTCTTC
>TRBV9|TRBJ1-2|NA|NA
CASSVAEGSYGYTF
TGTGCCAGCAGCGTAGCGGAGGGAAGCTATGGCTACACCTTC
>TRBV29-1|TRBJ1-2|NA|few
CSVGGIPYGYTF
TGCAGCGTTGGAGGCATCCCGTATGGCTACACCTTC
>TRBV18|TRBJ2-5|TRBD1|NA
CASSPSDRGARETQYF
TGTGCCAGCTCACCCTCGGACAGGGGCGCGAGAGAGACCCAGTACTTC
>TRBV24-1|TRBJ1-2|TRBD1|NA
CATSEGDRGYGYTF
TGTGCCACCAGTGAGGGGGACAGGGGCTATGGCTACACCTTC
>TRBV7-9|TRBJ2-5|NA|NA
CASSFAETQYF
TGTGCCAGCAGCTTTGCGGAGACCCAGTACTTC
>TRBV7-2|TRBJ2-7|TRBD2|NA
CASSLGGTLAGGSYEQYF
TGTGCCAGCAGCTTAGGGGGGACACTAGCGGGAGGATCCTACGAGCAGTACTTC
>TRBV19|TRBJ2-3|NA|NA
CASSSQGGTDTQYF
TGTGCCAGTAGTAGCCAGGGCGGCACAGATACGCAGTATTTT
>TRBV3-1/TRBV3-2|TRBJ2-5|TRBD2|NA
CASSQGASGRGGQYF
TGTGCCAGCAGCCAAGGGGCTAGCGGGAGAGGAGGCCAGTACTTC
>TRBV4-2|TRBJ1-2|NA|few
CASSRGGENYGYTF
TGTGCCAGCAGTAGGGGGGGAGAGAACTATGGCTACACCTTC
>TRBV5-4|TRBJ2-2|NA|NA
CASSTERRDTGELFF
TGTGCCAGCAGCACGGAGAGGAGGGACACCGGGGAGCTGTTTTTT
>TRBV18|TRBJ1-5|NA|NA
CASSPPGGNQPQHF
TGTGCCAGCTCACCACCGGGAGGGAATCAGCCCCAGCATTTT
>TRBV7-2|TRBJ2-7|TRBD2|once
CASSVSGFSYEQYF
TGTGCCAGCAGCGTTAGCGGGTTTTCCTACGAGCAGTACTTC
>TRBV7-2|TRBJ2-2|TRBD2|NA
CASSLRKREDRGTGELFF
TGTGCCAGCAGCCTACGTAAGCGGGAGGATCGGGGGACCGGGGAGCTGTTTTTT
>TRBV27|TRBJ2-4|NA|NA
CASRLDIAKNIQYF
TGTGCCAGCAGACTAGATATAGCCAAAAACATTCAGTACTTC
>TRBV10-3|TRBJ2-7|TRBD1|NA
CAITQGTGSYEQYF
TGTGCCATCACCCAGGGGACAGGAAGTTACGAGCAGTACTTC
>TRBV27|TRBJ1-4|NA|NA
CASSQRSGGADEKLFF
TGTGCCAGCAGCCAACGGTCGGGGGGGGCGGATGAAAAACTGTTTTTT
>TRBV11-2|TRBJ1-6|NA|NA
CASSDGSSYNSPLHF
TGTGCCAGCAGTGACGGGAGCTCCTATAATTCACCCCTCCACTTT
>TRBV5-1|TRBJ1-2|TRBD1|NA
CASSLEGQGAAGYTF
TGCGCCAGCAGCCTCGAGGGACAGGGGGCCGCTGGCTACACCTTC
>TRBV2|TRBJ1-1|NA|NA
CASSPGDTEAFF
TGTGCCAGCAGCCCGGGGGACACTGAAGCTTTCTTT
>TRBV5-4|TRBJ2-5|TRBD2|NA
CASRVGGTSGEETQYF
TGTGCCAGCAGGGTAGGGGGGACTAGCGGAGAAGAGACCCAGTACTTC
>TRBV24-1|TRBJ2-7|TRBD2|NA
CATSDLPPGLAGGSVTYADEQYF
TGTGCCACCAGTGACTTACCCCCCGGACTAGCGGGAGGGTCGGTCACCTATGCGGACGAGCAGTACTTC
>TRBV19|TRBJ2-7|NA|NA
CASSKRIIGGSDEQYF
TGTGCCAGTAGTAAGAGGATTATAGGTGGGTCTGACGAGCAGTACTTC
>TRBV12-3/TRBV12-4|TRBJ1-1|NA|NA
CASSGLAGTEAFF
TGTGCCAGCAGCGGGCTAGCTGGCACTGAAGCTTTCTTT
>TRBV11-1|TRBJ2-7|NA|NA
CASSLLPSAEQYF
TGTGCCAGCAGCTTGCTTCCTAGCGCCGAGCAGTACTTC
>TRBV28|TRBJ2-1|NA|NA
CASSLDPTMEQFF
TGTGCCAGCAGTTTGGATCCGACAATGGAGCAGTTCTTC
>TRBV18|TRBJ2-2|NA|once
CASSPGQNTGELFF
TGTGCCAGCTCACCGGGGCAAAACACCGGGGAGCTGTTTTTT
>TRBV7-2|TRBJ1-5|TRBD1|NA
CASSRDRGQPQHF
TGTGCCAGCAGCCGGGACAGGGGTCAGCCCCAGCATTTT
>TRBV5-1|TRBJ2-7|TRBD1|NA
CASSWDRVAHEQYF
TGCGCCAGCAGTTGGGACAGGGTGGCCCACGAGCAGTACTTC
>TRBV29-1|TRBJ2-5|TRBD2|NA
CSVEDHISGRGETQYF
TGCAGCGTTGAAGATCATATCAGCGGGAGAGGAGAGACCCAGTACTTC
>TRBV12-2|TRBJ2-7|NA|NA
CASRLVGRPYEQYF
TGTGCAAGTCGCTTAGTGGGCAGACCTTACGAGCAGTACTTC
>TRBV9|TRBJ1-6|TRBD1|NA
CASSLGTGTGFSPLHF
TGTGCCAGCAGCCTAGGAACCGGGACAGGGTTTTCACCCCTCCACTTT
>TRBV7-9|TRBJ2-7|TRBD2|NA
CASSLWTSRRSPEQYF
TGTGCCAGCAGCCTATGGACTAGCCGCCGTAGCCCCGAGCAGTACTTC
>TRBV15|TRBJ2-5|NA|NA
CATTTRDAGSQETQYF
TGTGCCACCACCACACGAGACGCGGGATCTCAAGAGACCCAGTACTTC
>TRBV6-2/TRBV6-3|TRBJ2-7|NA|NA
CASSNGGREQYF
TGTGCCAGCAGTAACGGGGGTCGGGAGCAGTACTTC
>TRBV5-6|TRBJ2-3|NA|NA
CASSLFRGRDTQYF
TGTGCCAGCAGCTTGTTTCGGGGGAGAGATACGCAGTATTTT
>TRBV6-5|TRBJ2-1|TRBD2|once
CASSRAGGSPNEQFF
TGTGCCAGCAGTCGAGCGGGAGGATCCCCCAATGAGCAGTTCTTC
>TRBV7-3|TRBJ2-3|TRBD2|once
CASSKSSSGGYTQYF
TGTGCCAGCAGCAAAAGTTCTAGCGGGGGCTATACGCAGTATTTT
>TRBV28|TRBJ1-5|TRBD1|once
CASRRPGTGANQPQHF
TGTGCCAGCAGACGACCCGGGACAGGGGCAAATCAGCCCCAGCATTTT